This T cell receptor beta chain was identified during a study of CD8 T cells in ankylosing spondylitis. The CDR3 consists of 15 residues. Deletions cut 4 bases from V and 5 bases from J, with 17 bases between. Germline V gives CDR1 MNHNS, CDR2 SASEGT. This clonotype was recorded many times. TCRdb redid the calling of the 5' RACE reads with MiXCR, one entry per CDR3 protein. This repertoire shows more than 35,000 distinct CDR3 sequences, 4.5% to 6% found once; its top ten account for less than 15%. Sequenced material: blood, either unsorted or a sorted T cell fraction (not recorded which). The sequence came from a male donor with ankylosing spondylitis or in good health (not recorded which). V usage is TRBV6-1 and J usage is TRBJ1-1, with a tentative D call TRBD1 (5 bases). In DNA form, the CDR3 reads TGTGCCAGCAGTGCCGGGTCAAGCGGGACTACTGAAGCTTTCTTT. Translated, it gives CASSAGSSGTTEAFF.